The 13 T cell receptor beta chains below all came from one sample that was sequenced in a study of T-cell memory formation after mild COVID-19. TCRdb recomputed calls from the 5' RACE reads with MiXCR, one row per CDR3 protein. This sample has 250,000 to 300,000 distinct CDR3 sequences, with approximately 8% found just once. The sequenced material came from PBMCs or a T cell subset sorted from them (not recorded which). The receptors stem from a man younger than 35 who had mild COVID-19 (a few samples of this study predate the infection). Cell type and time point are not known.

The rearrangement links TRBV10-3 to TRBJ1-5; the D gene is possibly TRBD1 (6 bases). The CDR3 sequence is 15 residues long. The V end was cut by 4 bases, the J end by 4 bases, with 14 bases between. The germline V gene has CDR1 ENHRY and CDR2 SYGVKD. CDR3 sequence: CAISVGRGGNQPQHF. The CDR3 coding sequence is TGTGCCATCAGTGTAGGCAGGGGAGGGAATCAGCCCCAGCATTTT.

The chain couples TRBV10-3 to TRBJ2-6; D gene uncertain. The CDR3 loop spans 11 amino acids. Germline lookup yields CDR1 ENHRY and CDR2 SYGVKD. The V gene lost 10 bases and the J gene lost 2 bases, with 3 bases spanning the gap. This CDR3 is CATAGANVLTF. CDR3 DNA sequence: TGTGCCACTGCTGGGGCCAACGTCCTGACTTTC.

This clonotype was found many times. This chain connects TRBV5-1 to TRBJ2-7, with D perhaps matching TRBD1 (5 bases). The germline CDR1 and CDR2 sequences are SGHRS and YFSETQ. V was trimmed by 0 bases and J by 6 bases, leaving 13 bases between them. The CDR3 loop spans 14 amino acids. As DNA, the CDR3 is TGCGCCAGCAGCTTGGAGACAGACCCGGTCGAGCAGTACTTC. It specifies CASSLETDPVEQYF.

J is TRBJ1-6 and V is TRBV5-1; TRBD1 is a possible D gene (6 bases). This CDR3 region has 16 residues. Between the trimmed V and J ends, which lost 0 bases and 14 bases, there was a span of 21 bases. Germline CDR1 and CDR2: SGHRS and YFSETQ. The CDR3, as DNA: TGCGCCAGCAGCTTGGATCTGCGCTTCAGGGGATTCACCCTCCACTTT. Translation: CASSLDLRFRGFTLHF.

This chain links TRBV21-1 with TRBJ1-5; the table's TRBD1 call for D was not verified on the DNA. TRBV21-1 is flagged as a pseudogene. This CDR3 has 16 residues. CDR3 in amino acids: CASSKVGQIPNQPQHF. The CDR3 DNA reads as TGTGCCAGCAGCAAAGTCGGACAGATCCCTAATCAGCCCCAGCATTTT.

CDR3 DNA sequence: TGTGCCAGTAGCCGGGACAGGGCCGATCCCTACGAGCAGTACTTC. Its protein is CASSRDRADPYEQYF. The chain joins TRBV6-1 to TRBJ2-7, with 9 nucleotides matching TRBD1. Germline CDR1 MNHNS, CDR2 SASEGT. Trimming took 9 bases from V and 2 from J; bases not matched to a gene: 11. The CDR3 consists of 15 residues.

This clonotype was observed many times. In nucleotides, the CDR3 is TGCGCCAGCAGCTACCAACAGGGCTCCGGGGAGCTGTTTTTT. This sequence encodes CASSYQQGSGELFF. V usage is TRBV5-1 and J usage is TRBJ2-2; D possibly corresponds to TRBD1 (6 bases). The CDR3 consists of 14 residues. CDR1 is SGHRS, CDR2 YFSETQ, per germline. Between the trimmed V and J ends, which lost 3 bases and 6 bases, there was a span of 12 bases.

The gene calls are TRBV7-9 and TRBJ2-5, with unresolved D. Looked up from germline, CDR1 is SEHNR and CDR2 is FQNEAQ (reference sequence). The CDR3 runs 17 residues. Trimming pared 11 bases from V and 0 bases from J, leaving 25 bases between. CDR3 sequence reads: CASLRFIGRTNQETQYF. CDR3 coding DNA: TGTGCCTCCCTCCGGTTCATAGGCAGGACGAACCAAGAGACCCAGTACTTC.

The rearrangement uses TRBV28 and TRBJ1-5; D remains unclear. Trimming removed 5 bases at V and 0 bases at J, with 8 bases between. Germline CDR1 MDHEN, CDR2 SYDVKM. This CDR3 has 14 amino acids. The CDR3 loop reads CASSKQSSNQPQHF. CDR3 nucleotides: TGTGCCAGCAGTAAACAGAGTAGCAATCAGCCCCAGCATTTT.

The chain is built from TRBV7-9 and TRBJ1-2; 7 bases line up with TRBD1. Per germline, CDR1 SEHNR and CDR2 FQNEAQ (reference sequence). J was trimmed by 7 bases and V by 5 bases; bases with no gene match: 10. The CDR3 contains 14 residues. The DNA for the CDR3 is TGTGCCAGCAGCCCCGACGACAGGGTGGTTGGCTACACCTTC. Residues: CASSPDDRVVGYTF.

CDR3 sequence: CSARIDWQETQYF. In DNA, the CDR3 is TGCAGTGCTAGAATCGACTGGCAAGAGACCCAGTACTTC. The chain combines TRBV20-1 with TRBJ2-5; unclear D gene. Germline V gives CDR1 DFQATT, CDR2 SNEGSKA (reference sequence). V gave up 2 bases and J gave up 2 bases, with 9 bases separating them. The CDR3 has 13 amino acids.

The rearrangement uses TRBV7-3 and TRBJ2-5, with D perhaps given as TRBD1 or TRBD2 (5 bases each). The germline V gene has CDR1 SGHTA and CDR2 FQGTGA. The length of the CDR3 is 15 residues. V lost 4 bases and J 5 bases, leaving 17 bases between the germline ends. DNA for the CDR3: TGTGCCAGCAGCTCGGGGTGGGGGACCACGGAGACCCAGTACTTC. Its protein product is CASSSGWGTTETQYF. Filled out from reference TRBV7-3 and TRBJ2-5, the complete variable domain reads GAGVSQTPSNKVTEKGKYVELRCDPISGHTALYWYRQSLGQGPEFLIYFQGTGAADDSGLPNDRFFAVRPEGSVSTLKIQRTERGDSAVYLCASSSGWGTTETQYFGPGTRLLVL.

This clonotype was detected many times. The rearrangement joins TRBV7-2 to TRBJ2-7; 7 bases match TRBD1. Germline-derived CDR1 and CDR2 are SGHTA and FQGNSA. This CDR3 comprises 15 residues. J lost 0 bases, V lost 6 bases, and 8 bases had no gene match. The CDR3 sequence is CASRPGQASSYEQYF. CDR3 nucleotide sequence: TGTGCCAGCAGACCCGGACAGGCCAGCTCCTACGAGCAGTACTTC. The full variable domain, with the rest looked up from reference TRBV7-2 and TRBJ2-7, is GAGVSQSPSNKVTEKGKDVELRCDPISGHTALYWYRQSLGQGLEFLIYFQGNSAPDKSGLPSDRFSAERTGGSVSTLTIQRTQQEDSAVYLCASRPGQASSYEQYFGPGTRLTVT.